The 17 T cell receptor beta chains given below trace back to one sample, sequenced in a study of identical twins. Via MiXCR, TCRdb re-called the 5' RACE reads, giving one row per CDR3 protein. Of roughly 1.6 million distinct CDR3 sequences in the sample, around 29% are singletons; the top ten hold around 0.3%. Sequencing input: cord blood. Receptors were obtained from a newborn girl in good health.

The chain carries TRBV7-2 and TRBJ2-3; 9 nucleotides match TRBD2. The CDR3 spans 15 residues. The V gene's germline CDR1 is SGHTA and CDR2 FQGNSA. V dropped 3 bases and J dropped 3; count of bases not matched to a gene: 4. CDR3 sequence: CASSFLGLATDTQYF. The CDR3 region has the DNA TGTGCCAGCAGCTTCCTCGGACTAGCGACAGATACGCAGTATTTT.

This chain uses TRBV20-1 with TRBJ1-6; D is possibly TRBD1 (5 bases). Germline CDR1 DFQATT, CDR2 SNEGSKA (reference sequence). The V end lost 5 bases, the J end lost 9 bases, and 14 bases lay between the germline ends. The CDR3 sequence is 13 residues long. In DNA, the CDR3 is TGCAGTGCTCCGCAGGGTAACAGTTCACCCCTCCACTTT. Translating it yields CSAPQGNSSPLHF.

This clonotype was picked up a small number of times. The chain couples TRBV7-9 to TRBJ2-1; tentative D call: TRBD2 (6 bases). Germline V lookup: CDR1 SEHNR, CDR2 FQNEAQ (reference sequence). This CDR3 contains 14 residues. Trimming left V 8 bases short and J 4 bases short, with 15 bases between. Here the CDR3 reads CASFSLAVYNEQFF. In nucleotides, the CDR3 is TGTGCCAGCTTCAGCTTAGCGGTTTACAATGAGCAGTTCTTC.

This clonotype was detected only a few times. V is TRBV18 and J is TRBJ2-1, with 9 bases lining up with TRBD2. Looked up from germline, CDR1 is KGHSH and CDR2 is LQKENI. This CDR3 has 18 amino acids. V dropped 4 bases and J dropped 0; count of bases not matched to a gene: 10. The CDR3 DNA is TGTGCCAGCTCACAATCCCGACTAGCGGTGAGCTCCTACAATGAGCAGTTCTTC. Translated, it gives CASSQSRLAVSSYNEQFF.

The V and J genes are TRBV5-1 and TRBJ2-1; no clear D. This CDR3 has 14 residues. Trimming removed 6 bases from V and 3 bases from J, with 13 bases in between. Germline V CDR1 and CDR2: SGHRS, YFSETQ. CDR3 amino acids: CASKGQADYNEQFF. CDR3 nucleotides: TGCGCCAGCAAAGGTCAGGCCGACTACAATGAGCAGTTCTTC.

The chain recombines TRBV9 with TRBJ1-1; the D gene is possibly TRBD1 (5 bases). V lost 0 bases and J lost 3, with 9 bases in between. CDR1 and CDR2 from the germline V gene are SGDLS and YYNGEE. There are 14 residues in the CDR3. DNA for the CDR3: TGTGCCAGCAGCGTAGCAACAGGAGACACTGAAGCTTTCTTT. This codes for CASSVATGDTEAFF.

The chain recombines TRBV6-1 with TRBJ2-1, with TRBD2 identical over 9 bases. V shed 3 bases and J 1 base; nucleotides not matched to a gene: 4. The CDR3 has 16 amino acids. From germline, CDR1 is MNHNS and CDR2 SASEGT. The CDR3 reads CASSDATSGSYNEQFF. In DNA, the CDR3 is TGTGCCAGCAGTGACGCTACTAGCGGGTCCTACAATGAGCAGTTCTTC.

This clonotype was recorded many times. Its ends do not fully match the called genes, so a read error is possible. The chain recombines TRBV5-1 with TRBJ2-3; TRBD2 matches at 12 bases. There are 16 residues in the CDR3. Germline CDR1 and CDR2: SGHRS and YFSETQ. The CDR3 bases are TGTGCCAGCAGCCCCGGACTAGCGGGGCGCACAGATACGCAGTATTTT. Encoded protein: CASSPGLAGRTDTQYF.

The table lists this clonotype with a few counts. V and J are TRBV27 and TRBJ1-2, with D possibly being TRBD1 (6 bases). V lost 3 bases and J lost 4, with 15 bases in between. CDR3 length: 15 amino acids. CDR1 and CDR2 from the germline V gene are MNHEY and SMNVEV (reference sequence). Written as DNA, the CDR3 is TGTGCCAGCAGTTTGGGGAAAGACAGGTTCTATGGCTACACCTTC. Residues: CASSLGKDRFYGYTF.

The rearrangement joins TRBV20-1 to TRBJ1-5, with TRBD1 as a possible D gene (6 bases). Trimming took 4 bases from V and 3 from J, leaving 10 bases between them. Germline-derived CDR1 and CDR2 are DFQATT and SNEGSKA (reference sequence). The CDR3 totals 13 residues. The CDR3 bases are TGCAGTGCTAAGACAGGCTTCAATCAGCCCCAGCATTTT. Amino acid sequence: CSAKTGFNQPQHF.

This clonotype is a singleton in its sample. V is TRBV3-1 and J is TRBJ2-1, with TRBD1 identical over 7 bases. Germline CDR1 is LGHDT and CDR2 is YNNKEL (reference sequence). The CDR3 length is 19 residues. V lost 4 bases and J lost 3; bases outside the gene matches: 18. For the CDR3, the DNA is TGTGCCAGCAGCCCGCGCATCAAGGGGGCGGTCTCGAGCTACAATGAGCAGTTCTTC. Amino acids: CASSPRIKGAVSSYNEQFF.

The rearrangement joins TRBV4-2 to TRBJ2-1; 9 bases align to TRBD2. The CDR3 is 17 amino acids. The ends lost 4 bases at V and 5 bases at J; junction bases unmatched: 12. CDR1 and CDR2 (germline): LGHNA, YNFKEQ. The CDR3 loop is CASSLTPWREGDNEQFF. CDR3 sequence (DNA): TGTGCCAGCAGCCTAACTCCCTGGCGGGAGGGGGACAATGAGCAGTTCTTC.

The rearrangement joins TRBV5-1 to TRBJ2-3; 14 bases match TRBD2. The germline V gene has CDR1 SGHRS and CDR2 YFSETQ. This CDR3 contains 18 residues. The trim removed 1 base at V and 2 bases at J, leaving 6 bases unmatched. DNA of the CDR3: TGCGCCAGCAGCTTGCTAGGACTAGCGGGAGGCCTCACAGATACGCAGTATTTT. This codes for CASSLLGLAGGLTDTQYF.

The chain joins TRBV6-2 or TRBV6-3 to TRBJ2-7; no reliable D call. The length of the CDR3 is 14 residues. Between the trimmed V and J ends, which lost 8 bases and 5 bases, there was a span of 19 bases. Germline V lookup: CDR1 MNHEY, CDR2 SVGEGT. Here the CDR3 reads CASVSRIGSDEQYF. For the CDR3, the DNA is TGTGCCAGCGTTAGTAGGATAGGATCCGACGAGCAGTACTTC.

In this sample, this clonotype turned up once. V usage is TRBV28 and J usage is TRBJ2-2, with 11 bases that match TRBD2. Germline-derived CDR1 and CDR2 are MDHEN and SYDVKM. CDR3 length equals 16 residues. Losses at the gene ends were 6 bases for V and 6 bases for J; bases not matched to a gene: 9. CDR3 DNA sequence: TGTGCCAGCAGCCCTAAACTAGCGGGAGTTTCCGGGGAGCTGTTTTTT. Translating it yields CASSPKLAGVSGELFF.

The sample holds a few counts of this clonotype. V usage is TRBV25-1 and J usage is TRBJ2-1; 10 nucleotides align to TRBD1. The CDR3 runs 15 residues. The germline V gene has CDR1 MGHDK and CDR2 SYGVNS. J lost 8 bases, V lost 4 bases, and 8 bases had no gene match. The CDR3 DNA reads TGTGCCAGCAGTGGAGACAGGGGGCGCGGGTATGAGCAGTTCTTC. It specifies CASSGDRGRGYEQFF.

This clonotype was counted a few times. The chain is built from TRBV4-2 and TRBJ1-2; D is possibly TRBD1 (5 bases). The V end lost 4 bases, the J end lost 5 bases, and 11 bases lay between the germline ends. CDR1 is LGHNA and CDR2 is YNFKEQ in the germline V gene. The CDR3 has 13 residues. The CDR3 region is CASSPGLQYGYTF. CDR3 nucleotides: TGTGCCAGCAGCCCGGGACTCCAATATGGCTACACCTTC.